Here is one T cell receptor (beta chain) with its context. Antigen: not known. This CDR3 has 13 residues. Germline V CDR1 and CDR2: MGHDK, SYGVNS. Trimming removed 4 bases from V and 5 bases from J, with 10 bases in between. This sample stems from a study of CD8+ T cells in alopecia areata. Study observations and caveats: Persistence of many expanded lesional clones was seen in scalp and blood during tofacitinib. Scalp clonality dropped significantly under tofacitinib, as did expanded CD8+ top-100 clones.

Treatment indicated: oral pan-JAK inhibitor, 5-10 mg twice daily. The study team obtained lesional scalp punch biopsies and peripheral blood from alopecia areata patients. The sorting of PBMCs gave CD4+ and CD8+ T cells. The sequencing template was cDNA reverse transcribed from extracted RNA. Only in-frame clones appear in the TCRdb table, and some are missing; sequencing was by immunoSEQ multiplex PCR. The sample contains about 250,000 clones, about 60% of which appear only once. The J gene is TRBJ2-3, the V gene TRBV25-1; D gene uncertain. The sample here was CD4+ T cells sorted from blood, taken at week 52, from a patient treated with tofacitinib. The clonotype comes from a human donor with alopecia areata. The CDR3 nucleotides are TGTGCCAGCAGTGTGAGTGGCGGAGATACGCAGTATTTT. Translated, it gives CASSVSGGDTQYF. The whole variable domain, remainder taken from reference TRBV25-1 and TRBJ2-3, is EADIYQTPRYLVIGTGKKITLECSQTMGHDKMYWYQQDPGMELHLIHYSYGVNSTEKGDLSSESTVSRIRTEHFPLTLESARPSHTSQYLCASSVSGGDTQYFGPGTRLTVL.